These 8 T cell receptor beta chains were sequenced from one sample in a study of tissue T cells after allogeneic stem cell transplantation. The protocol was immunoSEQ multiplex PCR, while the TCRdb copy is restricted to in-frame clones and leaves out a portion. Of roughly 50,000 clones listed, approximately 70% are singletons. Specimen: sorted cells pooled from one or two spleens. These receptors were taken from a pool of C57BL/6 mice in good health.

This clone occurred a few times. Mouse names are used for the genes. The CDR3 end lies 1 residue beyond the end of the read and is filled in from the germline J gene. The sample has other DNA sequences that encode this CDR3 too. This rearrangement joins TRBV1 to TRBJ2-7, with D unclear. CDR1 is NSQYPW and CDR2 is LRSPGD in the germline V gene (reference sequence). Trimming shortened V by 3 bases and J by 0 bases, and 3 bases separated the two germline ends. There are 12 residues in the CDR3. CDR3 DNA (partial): TGCACCTGCAGTGCGAGCTCCTATGAACAGTAC. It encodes CTCSASSYEQY. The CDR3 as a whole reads CTCSASSYEQYF.

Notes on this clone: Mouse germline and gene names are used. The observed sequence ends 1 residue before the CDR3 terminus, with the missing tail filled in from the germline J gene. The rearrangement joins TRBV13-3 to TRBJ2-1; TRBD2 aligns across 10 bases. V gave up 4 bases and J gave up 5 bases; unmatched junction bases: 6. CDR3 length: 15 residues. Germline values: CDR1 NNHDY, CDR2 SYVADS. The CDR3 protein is CASSSLGGRNAEQFF. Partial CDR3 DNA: TGTGCCAGCAGTTCTCTGGGGGGGCGTAATGCTGAGCAGTTC.

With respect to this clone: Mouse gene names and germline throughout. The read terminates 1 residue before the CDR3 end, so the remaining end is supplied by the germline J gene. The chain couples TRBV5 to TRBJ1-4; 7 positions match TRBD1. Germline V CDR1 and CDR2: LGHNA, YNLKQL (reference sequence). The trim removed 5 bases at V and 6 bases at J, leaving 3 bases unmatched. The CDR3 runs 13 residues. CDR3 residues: CASSETGHERLFF. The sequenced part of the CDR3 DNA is TGTGCCAGCAGCGAGACAGGGCACGAAAGATTATTT.

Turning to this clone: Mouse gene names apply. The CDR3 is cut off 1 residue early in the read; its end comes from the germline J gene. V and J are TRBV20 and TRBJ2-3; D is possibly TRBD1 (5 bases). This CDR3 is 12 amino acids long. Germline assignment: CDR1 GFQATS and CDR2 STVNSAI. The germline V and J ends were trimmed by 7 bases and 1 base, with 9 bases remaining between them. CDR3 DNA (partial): TGTGGTGTTCAGGGTCGTGCAGAAACGCTGTAT. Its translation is CGVQGRAETLY. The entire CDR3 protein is CGVQGRAETLYF. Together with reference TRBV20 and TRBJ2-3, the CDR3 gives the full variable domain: GALVYQYPRRTICKSGTSMRMECQAVGFQATSVAWYRQSPQKTFELIALSTVNSAIKYEQNFTQEKFPISHPNLSFSSMTVLNAYLEDRGLYLCGVQGRAETLYFGSGTRLTVL.

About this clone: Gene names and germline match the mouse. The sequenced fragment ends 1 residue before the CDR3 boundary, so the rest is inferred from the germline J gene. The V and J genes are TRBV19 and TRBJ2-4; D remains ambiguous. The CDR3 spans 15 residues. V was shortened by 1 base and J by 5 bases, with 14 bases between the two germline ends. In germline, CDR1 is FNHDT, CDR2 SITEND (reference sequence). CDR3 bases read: TGTGCCAGCAGTATAAACCCAGACAAACTAAACACCTTGTAC. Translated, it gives CASSINPDKLNTLY. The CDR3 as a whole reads CASSINPDKLNTLYF.

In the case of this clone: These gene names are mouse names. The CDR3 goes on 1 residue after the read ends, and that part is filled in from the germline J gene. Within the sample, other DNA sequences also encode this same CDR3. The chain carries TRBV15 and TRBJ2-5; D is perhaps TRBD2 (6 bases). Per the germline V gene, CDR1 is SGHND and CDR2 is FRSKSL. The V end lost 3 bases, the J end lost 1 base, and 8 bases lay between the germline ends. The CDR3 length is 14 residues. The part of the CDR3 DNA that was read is TGTGCCAGCAGTTTCGGGGGGTACCAAGACACCCAGTAC. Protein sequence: CASSFGGYQDTQY. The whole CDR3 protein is CASSFGGYQDTQYF. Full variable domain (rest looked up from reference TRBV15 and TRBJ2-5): DAGVTQTPRHEVAEKGQTIILKCEPVSGHNDLFWYRQTKIQGLELLSYFRSKSLMEDGGAFKDRFKAEMLNSSFSTLKIQPTEPKDSAVYLCASSFGGYQDTQYFGPGTRLLVL.

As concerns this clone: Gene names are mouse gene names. The covered CDR3 bases are TGTGCCAGCAGTTATGGGCAAAACACCTTGTAC. Residues: CASSYGQNTLY. The entire CDR3 protein reads CASSYGQNTLYF. V gene TRBV15 combines with J gene TRBJ2-4; D not certain. The read comes to an end 1 residue before the CDR3 does, leaving the germline J gene to fill in the end. Trimming left V 4 bases short and J 3 bases short, with 5 bases between. Germline CDR1 and CDR2: SGHND and FRSKSL. The CDR3 runs to 12 residues.

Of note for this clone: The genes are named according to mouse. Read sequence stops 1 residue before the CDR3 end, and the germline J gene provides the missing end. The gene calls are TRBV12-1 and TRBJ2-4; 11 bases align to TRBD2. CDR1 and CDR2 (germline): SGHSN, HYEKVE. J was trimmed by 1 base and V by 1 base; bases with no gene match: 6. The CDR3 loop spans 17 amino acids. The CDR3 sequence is CASSLVPGLGGQNTLYF. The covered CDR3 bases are TGTGCCAGCTCTCTAGTCCCGGGACTGGGGGGTCAAAACACCTTGTAC.